This TCR beta chain stems from a study of cytomegalovirus exposure and HLA in healthy donors (TCRdb year 2017). Background for the entire study: According to an earlier analysis of several hundred of the donors, about 170 million T cells yielded over 90 million unique TCR beta sequences and approximately 300 Gb of sequence data. A later genetic analysis used genome-wide SNP genotypes for about 60% of the 666 donors, treating that subset as a discovery cohort. Among 300 to 450 genotyped donors of the cohort, an average of 235,054 unique TCR beta nucleotide sequences were sequenced per donor, around a sixth of them non-productive. Typing coverage varied by locus: roughly 620-630 donors for A, B, C, DRB1 and DQB1; approximately 500 for DQA1; 600 to 610 for DPA1; some 470 for DPB1. Along with the roughly 710-subject first cohort, a separate validation cohort of 120 different subjects was used. Rather than using new phenotypic data, the later analysis identified candidate immune exposures from TCR beta sequences and from how often those sequences occurred across donors. Roughly five DR-DQ haplotypes were handled as single units for association and clustering, since linkage in the cohort was strong. The T cell repertoires of under 700 subjects were profiled by immunosequencing and related to cytomegalovirus serostatus. An early release covering approximately 600 HLA-typed donors comprised 250 to 350 gigabases of sequencing data and some 79 million unique TCR sequences. Donor age, sex, ethnicity and CMV serostatus were compiled together with the repertoire data. To predict cytomegalovirus infection status, the study brought together high-throughput TCR immunosequencing, statistical association of individual TCRs with disease status, and machine learning. A later analysis re-analyzed previously published TCR beta repertoires from roughly 630 donors and added high-resolution HLA genotyping to study TCR occurrence patterns. Among the roughly 370 genotyped donors, around 81% belonged to the genetic ancestry cluster associated with self-reported Caucasian donors. The aim of the study was to test whether cataloging public T cell receptors could identify signatures of past pathogen exposure. An earlier analysis of about 620 of the donors applied high-throughput TCR beta sequencing to assess whether each TCR beta V gene segment acted as functional or pseudogenic. Every repertoire in the discovery cohort had been generated on one and the same sequencing platform. HLA typing included class I and class II loci at four-digit resolution. Study-level results and caveats: A group of highly shared sequence variants was considered likely to be a technical artifact of the sequencing pipeline. The 87-base-pair reads could not distinguish some IMGT-functional V segments, including TRBV6-2 and TRBV6-3, so those segments were excluded. The study listed 150 to 200 TCR beta chains as associated with cytomegalovirus. Several of the top co-occurrence clusters appeared to be linked to parvovirus B19, influenza, CMV and Epstein-Barr virus, according to a later analysis. In vitro tests confirmed that a few of the cytomegalovirus-associated TCR beta chains recognize cytomegalovirus antigens. The only immune exposure information available for the cohort was CMV serostatus. Because some donors lacked HLA typing at each locus, the association tests relied only on the typed subset. A later analysis found that most CMV-associated TCR beta chains appeared HLA-restricted, with HLA associations seemingly driven largely by CMV exposure. Presence/absence analyses assumed roughly uniform sequencing depth across donors, an assumption that may not hold. At a false discovery rate of 0.05, a later analysis linked about 16,000 TCR beta sequences to specific HLA alleles. Because counts were too low, roughly 18 rarely observed V segments, including chromosome 9 orphons, were left out of the earlier analysis of about 620 of the donors. In a later analysis, TCR association rates were found to vary across HLA loci, with the most associated TCRs seen for DRB1 alleles and the fewest for HLA-C alleles. In both the original and validation cohorts, the classifier was reported to diagnose cytomegalovirus status with high specificity and sensitivity. According to the authors, the approach could potentially be generalized to other disease states and immunological phenotypes. Compared with equally common non-associated chains, HLA-associated TCR beta chains in a later analysis were more clonally expanded and had lower generation probabilities. Only TCR beta chains were sequenced in this cohort, and the absence of alpha or paired-chain data limited detectable features. Linkage disequilibrium might explain the correlated functional status among segregating V segments, but an unknown experimental factor could not be excluded. Broadly in line with IMGT annotations, most TCR beta V segments showed up in productive rearrangements about 87% or about 30% of the time in an earlier analysis of several hundred of the donors. A later genetic analysis reported fewer N-insertions in productive TCRs among donors in an Asian-associated ancestry cluster than the roughly 700-donor mean. Across donors, most TCR sequences were observed very rarely, whereas some public TCRs were present in many individuals. A further reported finding was that TCR beta sequences accurately predicted the HLA-A and HLA-B alleles for most subjects in the first cohort. When HLA alleles, especially DR and DQ, strongly co-occurred, attributing TCR associations to individual alleles was difficult. In a later genetic analysis, a missense DCLRE1C variant was associated with V-gene and J-gene trimming of TCR beta chains, and the association was replicated in an independent cohort.

Receptor libraries were prepared by the immunoSEQ multiplex PCR assay. A mixture of 60 forward primers for TCR Vbeta segments and 13 reverse primers for TCR Jbeta segments was used in the multiplex PCR. A multiplex PCR assay on genomic DNA amplified the CDR3 region of rearranged TCR beta genes. Amplified TCR beta libraries were sequenced as 87-base-pair reads on the Illumina HiSeq System. In the original analysis: In a later analysis, about 80 million unique TCR beta chains were counted across the approximately 670 repertoires, and around 11 million of these chains were shared by at least two donors. A nearest-neighbor algorithm error-corrected the raw reads and collapsed the reads into unique sequences, merging closely related sequences to remove PCR and sequencing errors. Alignment of CDR3 sequences to IMGT reference sequences was used to assign V, D and J gene segments. For a sequence to be retained, a match of at least six nucleotides to both a V gene segment and a J gene segment was required. A rearrangement counted as productive if the CDR3 had no stop codons and remained in frame with V and J, and every other rearrangement counted as non-productive. CDR3 was defined according to IMGT convention as the region running from the second conserved V-encoded cysteine to the conserved J-encoded phenylalanine. The earlier analysis of 500 to 650 of the donors excluded any sequence lacking an unambiguous match to a single V gene segment. In an earlier analysis of around 590 of the donors, a V segment was called functional when productive rearrangements were above 56.7%, and segregating when the standard deviation between donors exceeded 5%. A statistical classification framework was developed to diagnose cytomegalovirus status using the catalog of TCR beta chain sequences. In a later analysis, TCR nucleotide sequences were compared against IMGT/GENE-DB human TR gene sequences so that V and J genes could be assigned. Using the TCRdist pipeline, a later analysis assigned CDR3 sequences along with most-parsimonious VDJ recombination scenarios. In a later analysis, every TCR beta chain was defined by the combination of its CDR3 amino acid sequence and its V-gene family, and reads without a unique V-gene family were dropped. In a later analysis, 500 to 700 highly shared, low-generation-probability nucleotide sequences were removed to address suspected cross-contamination and a sequencing artifact. In a later analysis, a clonal expansion index was calculated for each public chain from normalized within-repertoire ranks of inferred template counts. In a later analysis, generation probabilities were computed using a VDJ recombination model fitted to out-of-frame rearrangements, and the results were checked against IGoR. Hypergeometric tests were used in a later analysis to score TCR-TCR, TCR-HLA and TCR-CMV co-occurrence, with a repertoire-size bias correction applied to the TCR pairs. To estimate false discovery rates, a later analysis permuted the HLA or CMV assignments 20 times. A later analysis grouped co-occurring TCRs with DBSCAN, adding TCRdist sequence similarity when clustering within HLA-allele-positive subsets. Co-occurrence clustering excluded repertoires with fewer than 30,000 or more than 120,000 public chains, plus five with anomalous nucleotide sharing. TCRdb limited this immuneACCESS table to in-frame rearrangements with V and J called. A share of clones is missing; checked studies link under half to unresolved V genes, and the rest is unexplained. V and J calls and clone size follow that table, whereas D and trimming were derived from the DNA. The sample table lists 60,000 to 80,000 clones, roughly two thirds of them with a count of one. Roughly 3.1% of the sample is held by the ten biggest clonotypes.

The CDR3 starts with the cysteine, ends with the phenylalanine, and has 12 residues. The entry retains the CDR3 DNA only, 36 bases that are in frame from base 1. For CDR1 and CDR2, the germline V gene lists MGHDK and SYGVNS. The cohort consisted of 600 to 700 healthy bone marrow donors. At the time of sampling, every cohort member was nominally healthy, though immune exposures that went unrecorded were likely present. The donor was CMV seronegative and belonged to the group of under 400 seronegative cohort members. A peripheral blood sample was collected from each donor, and TCR beta sequencing was performed on peripheral blood mononuclear cells. Genomic DNA extraction from the blood cell samples was performed with the Qiagen DNeasy Blood Extraction Kit. A note on this clone: The specificity of this receptor is unknown. No much larger clone exists at a distance of one base, and base qualities are not known.

This TCR derives from a man between 25 and 39 years old in good health and CMV-seronegative. The specimen sequenced was PBMCs. The rearranged chain carries TRBV25-1 and TRBJ2-1; TRBD2 agrees with 8 junctional bases. The bases are TGTGCGAGCGGGGGCCTATACAATGAGCAGTTCTTC. Its protein is CASGGLYNEQFF.